The rows below give T cell receptor beta chains drawn from one sample of a study of blood T cell repertoires in COVID-19. The assay was immunoSEQ multiplex PCR, and TCRdb's table has in-frame clones only and misses some. Of 75,000 to 100,000 clones listed, approximately 87% are singletons. Input material: peripheral blood. The receptors come from a human donor in a cohort sampled during active COVID-19. Each CDR3 is given with its conserved first and last residue. The D gene is left open where the match is weak. Expanded clones are given a class, and other clones once, few, many or no size at all.

cdr3_aa: CAISDTSGGRTGELFF
cdr3_nt: TGTGCCATCAGTGATACTAGCGGGGGGAGGACCGGGGAGCTGTTTTTT
cdr3_length: 16
j_call: TRBJ2-2
d_call: TRBD2
clone_size: NA
v_call: TRBV10-3

cdr3_aa: CASSLESRGIAFF
cdr3_nt: TGTGCCAGCAGCTTAGAGAGTAGGGGTATAGCTTTCTTT
cdr3_length: 13
j_call: TRBJ1-1
d_call: NA
clone_size: NA
v_call: TRBV7-9

cdr3_aa: CASTGDSYEQYF
cdr3_nt: TGTGCCAGCACCGGGGACAGCTACGAGCAGTACTTC
cdr3_length: 12
j_call: TRBJ2-7
d_call: TRBD1
clone_size: NA
v_call: TRBV6-6

cdr3_aa: CASSGREESDTQYF
cdr3_nt: TGTGCCAGCAGCGGGCGGGAAGAGTCAGATACGCAGTATTTT
cdr3_length: 14
j_call: TRBJ2-3
d_call: NA
clone_size: NA
v_call: TRBV5-4

cdr3_aa: CASILQGEDYGYTF
cdr3_nt: TGTGCCAGCATTCTACAGGGGGAGGACTATGGCTACACCTTC
cdr3_length: 14
j_call: TRBJ1-2
d_call: TRBD1
clone_size: few
v_call: TRBV5-6

cdr3_aa: CASSRGQRLEPQHF
cdr3_nt: TGTGCCAGCAGCCGCGGACAGCGGTTGGAGCCCCAGCATTTT
cdr3_length: 14
j_call: TRBJ1-5
d_call: NA
clone_size: NA
v_call: TRBV7-2

cdr3_aa: CASSLSFSGGVYNEQFF
cdr3_nt: TGTGCCAGCAGTTTATCCTTCAGCGGGGGGGTTTACAATGAGCAGTTCTTC
cdr3_length: 17
j_call: TRBJ2-1
d_call: TRBD2
clone_size: NA
v_call: TRBV27

cdr3_aa: CASSQGRGTYSNQPQHF
cdr3_nt: TGCGCCAGCAGCCAAGGGCGAGGCACCTATAGCAATCAGCCCCAGCATTTT
cdr3_length: 17
j_call: TRBJ1-5
d_call: NA
clone_size: few
v_call: TRBV4-1

cdr3_aa: CASSTGTSYEQYF
cdr3_nt: TGTGCCAGCTCAACCGGGACTAGCTACGAGCAGTACTTC
cdr3_length: 13
j_call: TRBJ2-7
d_call: TRBD2
clone_size: NA
v_call: TRBV18

cdr3_aa: CASLLEKLFF
cdr3_nt: TGTGCCAGCCTACTTGAAAAACTGTTTTTT
cdr3_length: 10
j_call: TRBJ1-4
d_call: NA
clone_size: few
v_call: TRBV2

cdr3_aa: CASSLSGGYTEAFF
cdr3_nt: TGTGCCAGCAGCTTGTCAGGGGGGTACACTGAAGCTTTCTTT
cdr3_length: 14
j_call: TRBJ1-1
d_call: TRBD1
clone_size: NA
v_call: TRBV5-5

cdr3_aa: CASSYSRIMNTEAFF
cdr3_nt: TGTGCCAGCAGTTACTCGAGAATTATGAACACTGAAGCTTTCTTT
cdr3_length: 15
j_call: TRBJ1-1
d_call: NA
clone_size: NA
v_call: TRBV6-5

cdr3_aa: CASSYPTGYPTYEQYF
cdr3_nt: TGTGCCAGCAGTTACCCGACAGGGTATCCAACCTACGAGCAGTACTTC
cdr3_length: 16
j_call: TRBJ2-7
d_call: TRBD1
clone_size: NA
v_call: TRBV6-2/TRBV6-3

cdr3_aa: CASIPLDREDGYTF
cdr3_nt: TGTGCCAGTATCCCCCTCGACAGGGAGGATGGCTACACCTTC
cdr3_length: 14
j_call: TRBJ1-2
d_call: TRBD1
clone_size: NA
v_call: TRBV19

cdr3_aa: CASSPSASGSGNTIYF
cdr3_nt: TGTGCCAGCAGCCCCTCGGCGTCGGGCTCTGGAAACACCATATATTTT
cdr3_length: 16
j_call: TRBJ1-3
d_call: NA
clone_size: once
v_call: TRBV7-2

cdr3_aa: CASSIVTDSNQPQHF
cdr3_nt: TGTGCCAGTAGTATCGTGACAGATAGCAATCAGCCCCAGCATTTT
cdr3_length: 15
j_call: TRBJ1-5
d_call: NA
clone_size: NA
v_call: TRBV19

cdr3_aa: CASGLAGLANTDTQYF
cdr3_nt: TGTGCTAGTGGTTTGGCGGGACTAGCGAACACAGATACGCAGTATTTT
cdr3_length: 16
j_call: TRBJ2-3
d_call: TRBD2
clone_size: NA
v_call: TRBV12-5

cdr3_aa: CASYEEGPNYGYTF
cdr3_nt: TGTGCCAGCTATGAGGAGGGGCCTAACTATGGCTACACCTTC
cdr3_length: 14
j_call: TRBJ1-2
d_call: NA
clone_size: NA
v_call: TRBV28

cdr3_aa: CASSRYRGGNYGYTF
cdr3_nt: TGTGCCAGCAGCCGATACCGAGGGGGCAACTATGGCTACACCTTC
cdr3_length: 15
j_call: TRBJ1-2
d_call: TRBD1
clone_size: NA
v_call: TRBV6-2/TRBV6-3

cdr3_aa: CSVARSGSVGEQYF
cdr3_nt: TGCAGCGTTGCACGTAGCGGGAGTGTGGGAGAGCAGTACTTC
cdr3_length: 14
j_call: TRBJ2-7
d_call: TRBD2
clone_size: NA
v_call: TRBV29-1

cdr3_aa: CASSVVPSGRHHNEQFF
cdr3_nt: TGTGCCAGCAGCGTAGTACCTAGCGGGAGACACCACAATGAGCAGTTCTTC
cdr3_length: 17
j_call: TRBJ2-1
d_call: TRBD2
clone_size: NA
v_call: TRBV9

cdr3_aa: CASSLFGTGDYEQYF
cdr3_nt: TGTGCCAGCAGCTTGTTTGGGACAGGGGACTACGAGCAGTACTTC
cdr3_length: 15
j_call: TRBJ2-7
d_call: TRBD1
clone_size: once
v_call: TRBV5-5

cdr3_aa: CASSETPGQGFGANVLTF
cdr3_nt: TGTGCCAGCAGTGAGACACCGGGACAGGGATTTGGGGCCAACGTCCTGACTTTC
cdr3_length: 18
j_call: TRBJ2-6
d_call: TRBD1
clone_size: NA
v_call: TRBV6-1

cdr3_aa: CASSRQGIGDTQYF
cdr3_nt: TGTGCCAGTAGTAGACAGGGGATAGGAGATACGCAGTATTTT
cdr3_length: 14
j_call: TRBJ2-3
d_call: TRBD1
clone_size: few
v_call: TRBV19

cdr3_aa: CASSPPGTVNTEAFF
cdr3_nt: TGTGCCAGCAGCCCCCCCGGGACAGTGAACACTGAAGCTTTCTTT
cdr3_length: 15
j_call: TRBJ1-1
d_call: TRBD1
clone_size: NA
v_call: TRBV9

cdr3_aa: CASSPARENTEAFF
cdr3_nt: TGTGCCAGCTCACCGGCCAGGGAGAACACTGAAGCTTTCTTT
cdr3_length: 14
j_call: TRBJ1-1
d_call: NA
clone_size: few
v_call: TRBV18

cdr3_aa: CASGVTAKNIQYF
cdr3_nt: TGTGCCAGCGGAGTAACGGCCAAAAACATTCAGTACTTC
cdr3_length: 13
j_call: TRBJ2-4
d_call: NA
clone_size: NA
v_call: TRBV27

cdr3_aa: CASRPTGRRGYTF
cdr3_nt: TGTGCCAGCAGACCGACAGGGAGGAGAGGCTACACCTTC
cdr3_length: 13
j_call: TRBJ1-2
d_call: TRBD1
clone_size: few
v_call: TRBV12-3/TRBV12-4

cdr3_aa: CASSLTGRGEETQYF
cdr3_nt: TGCGCCAGCAGCTTAACAGGGAGGGGGGAAGAGACCCAGTACTTC
cdr3_length: 15
j_call: TRBJ2-5
d_call: NA
clone_size: NA
v_call: TRBV5-1

cdr3_aa: CASSLVQGANTGELFF
cdr3_nt: TGTGCTAGCAGCTTGGTCCAGGGGGCGAACACCGGGGAGCTGTTTTTT
cdr3_length: 16
j_call: TRBJ2-2
d_call: TRBD1
clone_size: NA
v_call: TRBV7-7

cdr3_aa: CASSPRDSLQYEQFF
cdr3_nt: TGTGCCAGTAGTCCTAGAGACAGCCTACAATATGAGCAGTTCTTC
cdr3_length: 15
j_call: TRBJ2-1
d_call: NA
clone_size: NA
v_call: TRBV19

cdr3_aa: CASSQDLAGQGPYEQYF
cdr3_nt: TGCGCCAGCAGCCAAGATTTGGCGGGACAGGGGCCCTACGAGCAGTACTTC
cdr3_length: 17
j_call: TRBJ2-7
d_call: TRBD1
clone_size: NA
v_call: TRBV4-3

cdr3_aa: CASSWQGSTEAFF
cdr3_nt: TGTGCCAGTAGTTGGCAGGGAAGCACTGAAGCTTTCTTT
cdr3_length: 13
j_call: TRBJ1-1
d_call: NA
clone_size: NA
v_call: TRBV19

cdr3_aa: CATSSPTWYGYTF
cdr3_nt: TGTGCCACCAGCAGCCCCACATGGTACGGCTACACCTTC
cdr3_length: 13
j_call: TRBJ1-2
d_call: NA
clone_size: NA
v_call: TRBV15

cdr3_aa: CASSLVGGYGYTF
cdr3_nt: TGTGCCAGCAGCTTAGTGGGGGGCTATGGCTACACCTTC
cdr3_length: 13
j_call: TRBJ1-2
d_call: NA
clone_size: NA
v_call: TRBV7-9

cdr3_aa: CAISEMASGYRDTQYF
cdr3_nt: TGTGCCATCAGTGAGATGGCTAGCGGTTACCGGGATACGCAGTATTTT
cdr3_length: 16
j_call: TRBJ2-3
d_call: TRBD2
clone_size: NA
v_call: TRBV10-3

cdr3_aa: CASSQDQNRGNEQFF
cdr3_nt: TGCGCCAGCAGCCAAGATCAGAACAGGGGCAATGAGCAGTTCTTC
cdr3_length: 15
j_call: TRBJ2-1
d_call: TRBD1
clone_size: NA
v_call: TRBV4-3

cdr3_aa: CASSLAPGQGNYGYTF
cdr3_nt: TGTGCCAGCAGCTTGGCCCCGGGACAGGGTAACTATGGCTACACCTTC
cdr3_length: 16
j_call: TRBJ1-2
d_call: TRBD1
clone_size: NA
v_call: TRBV5-5

cdr3_aa: CASSPGQGLKDEQFF
cdr3_nt: TGTGCCAGCAGCCCCGGACAAGGGCTTAAGGATGAGCAGTTCTTC
cdr3_length: 15
j_call: TRBJ2-1
d_call: NA
clone_size: NA
v_call: TRBV11-2

cdr3_aa: CASSPGTSGSLNTGELFF
cdr3_nt: TGTGCCAGCAGCCCCGGGACTAGCGGGAGTTTAAACACCGGGGAGCTGTTTTTT
cdr3_length: 18
j_call: TRBJ2-2
d_call: TRBD2
clone_size: few
v_call: TRBV7-3

cdr3_aa: CASRLTGQGFHEQYF
cdr3_nt: TGTGCAAGTCGCTTAACGGGACAGGGGTTCCACGAGCAGTACTTC
cdr3_length: 15
j_call: TRBJ2-7
d_call: NA
clone_size: NA
v_call: TRBV12-2

cdr3_aa: CPPLDNSYEQYF
cdr3_nt: TGTCCCCCTTTGGACAACTCATACGAGCAGTACTTC
cdr3_length: 12
j_call: TRBJ2-7
d_call: NA
clone_size: NA
v_call: TRBV10-3

cdr3_aa: CASSLEQGYGQPQHF
cdr3_nt: TGTGCCAGCAGCTTAGAACAGGGCTATGGTCAGCCCCAGCATTTT
cdr3_length: 15
j_call: TRBJ1-5
d_call: NA
clone_size: NA
v_call: TRBV7-6

cdr3_aa: CASSLETSGRTNEQFF
cdr3_nt: TGTGCCAGCAGTTTAGAGACTAGCGGGAGAACCAATGAGCAGTTCTTC
cdr3_length: 16
j_call: TRBJ2-1
d_call: TRBD2
clone_size: NA
v_call: TRBV28

cdr3_aa: CASSPHLGDSPLHF
cdr3_nt: TGTGCCAGCAGCCCCCACTTGGGAGACTCACCCCTCCACTTT
cdr3_length: 14
j_call: TRBJ1-6
d_call: NA
clone_size: NA
v_call: TRBV9

cdr3_aa: CASSQSSGTGWEHFIFHYGYTF
cdr3_nt: TGCGCCAGCAGTCAATCGAGCGGGACGGGATGGGAACATTTTATTTTCCACTATGGCTACACCTTC
cdr3_length: 22
j_call: TRBJ1-2
d_call: NA
clone_size: NA
v_call: TRBV23-1

cdr3_aa: CASSELAGGPGDTQYF
cdr3_nt: TGCGCCAGCAGCGAATTAGCGGGAGGGCCGGGAGATACGCAGTATTTT
cdr3_length: 16
j_call: TRBJ2-3
d_call: TRBD2
clone_size: NA
v_call: TRBV5-1

cdr3_aa: CATRVAGGNTGELFF
cdr3_nt: TGTGCCACCAGGGTAGCGGGAGGGAATACCGGGGAGCTGTTTTTT
cdr3_length: 15
j_call: TRBJ2-2
d_call: TRBD2
clone_size: NA
v_call: TRBV15

cdr3_aa: CASSYGQGYYEQYF
cdr3_nt: TGTGCCAGCAGTTACGGACAGGGCTACTACGAGCAGTACTTC
cdr3_length: 14
j_call: TRBJ2-7
d_call: TRBD1
clone_size: NA
v_call: TRBV6-5

cdr3_aa: CASSLGHRPEELFF
cdr3_nt: TGCGCCAGCAGCTTGGGTCACAGGCCCGAGGAGCTGTTTTTT
cdr3_length: 14
j_call: TRBJ2-2
d_call: NA
clone_size: NA
v_call: TRBV5-1

cdr3_aa: CASSAGDNEQFF
cdr3_nt: TGTGCCAGCAGCGCAGGGGACAATGAGCAGTTCTTC
cdr3_length: 12
j_call: TRBJ2-1
d_call: NA
clone_size: NA
v_call: TRBV7-9

cdr3_aa: CASSNGPGETQYF
cdr3_nt: TGTGCCAGTAGTAACGGGCCGGGGGAGACCCAGTACTTC
cdr3_length: 13
j_call: TRBJ2-5
d_call: NA
clone_size: NA
v_call: TRBV19

cdr3_aa: CASSPRGVPYGYTF
cdr3_nt: TGTGCCAGCAGCCCACGCGGGGTTCCCTATGGCTACACCTTC
cdr3_length: 14
j_call: TRBJ1-2
d_call: NA
clone_size: once
v_call: TRBV3-1/TRBV3-2

cdr3_aa: CASSLNRGYEQYF
cdr3_nt: TGTGCCAGCAGTTTAAATAGAGGTTACGAGCAGTACTTC
cdr3_length: 13
j_call: TRBJ2-7
d_call: NA
clone_size: NA
v_call: TRBV27